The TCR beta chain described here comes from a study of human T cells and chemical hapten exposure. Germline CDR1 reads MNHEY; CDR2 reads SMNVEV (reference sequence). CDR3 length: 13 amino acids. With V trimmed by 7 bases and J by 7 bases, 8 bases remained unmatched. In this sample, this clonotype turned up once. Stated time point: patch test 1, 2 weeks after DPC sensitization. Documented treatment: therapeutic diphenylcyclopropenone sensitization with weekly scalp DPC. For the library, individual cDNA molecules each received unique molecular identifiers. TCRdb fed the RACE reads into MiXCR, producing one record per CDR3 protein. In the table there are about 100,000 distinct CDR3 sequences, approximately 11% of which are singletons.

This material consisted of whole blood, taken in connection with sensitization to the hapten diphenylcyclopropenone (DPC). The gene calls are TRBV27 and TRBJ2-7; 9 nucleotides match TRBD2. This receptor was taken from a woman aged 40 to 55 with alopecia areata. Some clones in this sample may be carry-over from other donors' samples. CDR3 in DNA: TGTGCCAGCACTCGGACTAGCGCCGGGGAGCAGTACTTC. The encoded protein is CASTRTSAGEQYF.